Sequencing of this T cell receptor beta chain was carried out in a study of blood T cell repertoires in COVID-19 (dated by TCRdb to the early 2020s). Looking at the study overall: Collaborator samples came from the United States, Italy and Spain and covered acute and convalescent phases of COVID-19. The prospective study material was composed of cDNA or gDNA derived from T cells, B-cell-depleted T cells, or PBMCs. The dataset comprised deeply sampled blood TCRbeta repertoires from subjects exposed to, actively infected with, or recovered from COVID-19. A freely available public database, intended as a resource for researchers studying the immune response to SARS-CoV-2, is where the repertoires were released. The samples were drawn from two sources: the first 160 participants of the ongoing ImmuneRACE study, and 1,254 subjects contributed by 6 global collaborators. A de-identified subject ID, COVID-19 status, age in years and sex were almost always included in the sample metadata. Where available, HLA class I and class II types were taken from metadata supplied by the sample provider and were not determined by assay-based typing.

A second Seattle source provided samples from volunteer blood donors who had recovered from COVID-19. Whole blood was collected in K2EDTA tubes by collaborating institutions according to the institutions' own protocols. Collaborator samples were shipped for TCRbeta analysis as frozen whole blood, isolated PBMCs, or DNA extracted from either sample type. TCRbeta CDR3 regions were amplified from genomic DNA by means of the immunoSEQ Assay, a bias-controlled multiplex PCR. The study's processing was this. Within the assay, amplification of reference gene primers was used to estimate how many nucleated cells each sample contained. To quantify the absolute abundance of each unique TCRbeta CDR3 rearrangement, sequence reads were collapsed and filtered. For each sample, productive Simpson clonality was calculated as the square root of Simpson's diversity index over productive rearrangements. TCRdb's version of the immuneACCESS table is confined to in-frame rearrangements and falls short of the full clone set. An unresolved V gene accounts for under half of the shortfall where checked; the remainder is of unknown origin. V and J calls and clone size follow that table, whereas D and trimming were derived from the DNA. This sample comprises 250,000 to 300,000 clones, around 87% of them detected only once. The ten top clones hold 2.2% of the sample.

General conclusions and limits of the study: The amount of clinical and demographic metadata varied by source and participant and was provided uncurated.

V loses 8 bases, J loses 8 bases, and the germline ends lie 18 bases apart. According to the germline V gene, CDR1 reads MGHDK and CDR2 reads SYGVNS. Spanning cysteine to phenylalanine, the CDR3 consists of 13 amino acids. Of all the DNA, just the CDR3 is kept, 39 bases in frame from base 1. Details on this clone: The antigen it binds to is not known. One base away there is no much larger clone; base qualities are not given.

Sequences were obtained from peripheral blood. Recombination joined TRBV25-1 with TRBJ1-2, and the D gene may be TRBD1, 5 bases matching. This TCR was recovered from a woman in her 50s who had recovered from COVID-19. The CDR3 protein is CASAPGGWGGYTF. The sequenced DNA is TGTGCCAGCGCCCCGGGAGGTTGGGGGGGCTACACCTTC.